This TCR beta chain was sequenced during a study of blood T cells in healthy people across ages. Germline CDR1 reads SQVTM; CDR2 reads ANQGSEA. The CDR3 extends over 12 amino acids. V was shortened by 4 bases and J by 5 bases, with 8 bases between the two germline ends. A second PCR of roughly 6 to 12 cycles used a sample-barcoded 5' primer and a J-beta primer mix. TCRdb processed the 5' RACE reads anew with MiXCR; each CDR3 protein has one entry. The sample yields approximately 780,000 distinct CDR3 sequences, approximately 24% seen once. This sample also belongs to another study, concerning T cells of mothers and their children. From that paper: All donors were healthy and Caucasian; they were a few mothers and their six children.

The receptor's source is a boy under 18 in good health. Specimen: blood. The genes are TRBV29-1 and TRBJ1-4; no definite D call. CDR3 in amino acids: CSVAWENEKLFF. The CDR3 bases are TGCAGCGTTGCATGGGAGAATGAAAAACTGTTTTTT.